Reported below is one TCR beta chain. What it binds is not known. Per the germline V gene, CDR1 is SNHLY and CDR2 is FYNNEI. V lost 10 bases, J lost 0 bases, and 9 bases lay in between. The CDR3 runs to 13 residues. This entry is derived from a study of cytomegalovirus exposure and HLA in healthy donors. Points from the study as a whole: As was reported, the HLA-A and HLA-B alleles of most subjects were accurately predicted from TCR beta sequences. A later analysis linked a missense DCLRE1C variant to TCR beta V- and J-gene trimming. Presence/absence results assume similar sequencing depth per donor, which may not hold.

PCR primers comprised 60 Vbeta and 13 Jbeta primers. Repertoires were generated with immunoSEQ multiplex PCR, while TCRdb's copy carries only in-frame clones and drops some. The table records about 130,000 clones, 80% of them present only once. The chain carries TRBV2 and TRBJ2-2, with D maybe TRBD1 (5 bases). The sequence was collected from a man aged 35 to 55 in good health and CMV-seronegative. The specimen was PBMCs. The CDR3 DNA is TGTGCCATGACGACAGCGAACACCGGGGAGCTGTTTTTT. This codes for CAMTTANTGELFF.